The entry below gives a single TCR beta chain sequence along with its context. With 1 base removed from V and 1 base from J, the gap between germline ends came to 8 bases. The germline CDR1 and CDR2 sequences are SGHVS and FNYEAQ. The CDR3 length is 15 residues. The data are from a study of blood T cell repertoires in COVID-19. Study in general: Samples came from the United States, Italy and Spain, spanning acute and convalescent COVID-19. PBMCs, B-cell-depleted T cells, or T cells provided the cDNA or gDNA that made up the material.

Original processing notes: Amplified reference gene primers provided the basis for estimating nucleated cell counts. Measured with immunoSEQ multiplex PCR; TCRdb has only the in-frame clones, and not every one. V and J calls and clone size follow that table, whereas D and trimming were derived from the DNA. Of 90,000 or so clones listed, around nine tenths were seen once; the top ten hold 3% to 3.5%. Specimen: peripheral blood. The chain links TRBV7-6 to TRBJ1-3; weak D call: TRBD1 (5 bases). The TCR originated in a woman aged 70 to 79 with acute or convalescent COVID-19. CDR3 sequence (DNA): TGTGCCAGCAGCTTAGGGTCAGGGTCTGGAAACACCATATATTTT. Translation gives CASSLGSGSGNTIYF.